This T cell receptor (beta chain) was captured in a study of blood T cell repertoires in COVID-19. Study-wide background: In each case, the material was cDNA or gDNA derived from T cells, B-cell-depleted T cells, or PBMCs.

Germline-derived CDR1 and CDR2 are SEHNR and FQNEAQ (reference sequence). The CDR3 length is 16 residues. V trimming: 5 bases; J trimming: 4 bases; junction bases outside the gene matches: 10. Clones were sequenced by immunoSEQ multiplex PCR, and TCRdb holds only the in-frame ones, with some missing. The sample holds some 170,000 clones, about 85% seen once. Material: peripheral blood. The chain carries TRBV7-9 and TRBJ1-3; 8 bases line up with TRBD1. This TCR was sampled from a man aged 40-50 years with acute or convalescent COVID-19. The CDR3 loop is CASSPQGASFGNTIYF. CDR3 nucleotide sequence: TGTGCCAGCAGCCCTCAGGGGGCCTCATTCGGAAACACCATATATTTT.